One and the same sample provided the 32 T cell receptor beta chains below, sequenced in a study of T cell responses to AZD1222 COVID-19 vaccine. Profiling relied on immunoSEQ multiplex PCR, and the TCRdb table lists in-frame clones only, not all of them. The sample records approximately 180,000 clones, over 80% being singletons. This sample comprised peripheral blood, obtained on day 0 of AZD1222 vaccination. The receptors shown here come from an adult in good health.

Points on this clone: Other nucleotide sequences from this sample produce the same CDR3. The chain recombines TRBV19 with TRBJ1-5; D gene ambiguous. The CDR3 has 12 amino acids. V shed 1 base and J shed 7 bases, with 5 bases lying between them. Germline V CDR1 and CDR2: LNHDA, SQIVND (reference sequence). CDR3 sequence (DNA): TGTGCCAGTAGTATAGGTGGGCAGCCCCAGCATTTT. Its translation: CASSIGGQPQHF.

This chain joins TRBV7-9 and TRBJ2-3; tentative D call: TRBD2 (6 bases). Germline assignment: CDR1 SEHNR and CDR2 FQNEAQ (reference sequence). V was shortened by 0 bases and J by 3 bases, with 13 bases between the two germline ends. The CDR3 is 16 residues long. CDR3 sequence: CASSLALSSGTDTQYF. CDR3 coding DNA: TGTGCCAGCAGCTTAGCGCTTAGTAGCGGTACAGATACGCAGTATTTT.

This rearrangement joins TRBV5-5 to TRBJ2-4; possible D gene TRBD2, 6 bases. Trimming shortened V by 3 bases and J by 8 bases, and 12 bases separated the two germline ends. This CDR3 spans 13 amino acids. CDR1 is SGHKS, CDR2 YYEKEE, per germline (reference sequence). In DNA form, the CDR3 reads TGTGCCAGCAGCTGGACTACCGCGGACATTCAGTACTTC. Its translation: CASSWTTADIQYF.

This chain joins TRBV5-5 and TRBJ2-7; D is undetermined. The CDR3 consists of 14 residues. V was trimmed by 0 bases and J by 4 bases, leaving 11 bases between them. CDR1 is SGHKS and CDR2 is YYEKEE in the germline V gene (reference sequence). The CDR3 region has the DNA TGTGCCAGCAGCTTGGGGGCAACCGATTACGAGCAGTACTTC. Protein product: CASSLGATDYEQYF.

The V call is TRBV2, the J call TRBJ1-2; 9 bases are a match to TRBD1. The length of the CDR3 is 13 residues. J was trimmed by 8 bases and V by 1 base; bases with no gene match: 2. CDR1 and CDR2 from the germline V gene are SNHLY and FYNNEI. In DNA, the CDR3 is TGTGCCAGCAGTGAAGGACAGGGGGAAGGCTACACCTTC. Translated: CASSEGQGEGYTF.

The V call is TRBV6-6, the J call TRBJ1-6; 7 bases agree with TRBD1. Per the germline V gene, CDR1 is MNHNY and CDR2 is SVGAGI (reference sequence). This CDR3 is 16 amino acids long. J lost 6 bases, V lost 8 bases, and 13 bases had no gene match. CDR3 sequence (DNA): TGTGCCAGCCGCTACCCAAAGGGACAGTCTAATTCACCCCTCCACTTT. Translated: CASRYPKGQSNSPLHF.

This clone was seen more than once but under ten times. The chain uses TRBV6-4 and TRBJ2-1, with TRBD2 matching 10 bases. Germline V gene lookup returns CDR1 MRHNA and CDR2 SNTAGT. This CDR3 is built from 15 residues. J lost 7 bases, V lost 5 bases, and 8 bases had no gene match. CDR3 region: CASSQRTSGPNEQFF. In DNA, the CDR3 is TGTGCCAGCAGTCAGCGGACTAGCGGCCCTAATGAGCAGTTCTTC.

The genes are TRBV5-4 and TRBJ1-1, with 7 positions matching TRBD1. V trimming: 5 bases; J trimming: 0 bases; junction bases outside the gene matches: 4. The CDR3 consists of 14 residues. Germline lookup yields CDR1 SGHNT and CDR2 YYREEE (reference sequence). The CDR3 reads CASRSTGVNTEAFF. Here the CDR3 DNA reads TGTGCCAGCAGATCTACAGGGGTGAACACTGAAGCTTTCTTT.

The chain carries TRBV6-2 or TRBV6-3 and TRBJ1-5; the D is unclear. From germline, CDR1 is MNHEY and CDR2 SVGEGT. The CDR3 loop spans 14 amino acids. V was clipped by 4 bases and J by 6 bases, with 13 bases between them. CDR3 nucleotide sequence: TGTGCCAGCAGTTTGGGAGGAGGAGGTCAGCCCCAGCATTTT. Protein: CASSLGGGGQPQHF.

The rearrangement joins TRBV3-1 (or the pseudogene TRBV3-2) to TRBJ1-4; unclear D gene. The V end lost 3 bases, the J end lost 2 bases, and 13 bases lay between the germline ends. Per the germline V gene, CDR1 is LGHDT and CDR2 is YNNKEL (reference sequence). The CDR3 is 16 residues long. This chain's CDR3 is CASSQGGRATNEKLFF. The CDR3 nucleotides read TGTGCCAGCAGCCAGGGAGGGAGGGCGACTAATGAAAAACTGTTTTTT.

The chain joins TRBV7-7 to TRBJ2-6; D gene unclear. Trimming took off 10 bases at V and 2 bases at J, with 9 bases between the two ends. The V gene's germline CDR1 is SSHAT and CDR2 FNYEAQ (reference sequence). The CDR3 spans 13 residues. The CDR3 nucleotides read TGTGCCATTGCGAGAGCTGGGGCCAACGTCCTGACTTTC. The encoded protein is CAIARAGANVLTF.

The gene calls are TRBV15 and TRBJ1-5; D is perhaps TRBD1 (5 bases). Germline CDR1 LNHNV, CDR2 YYDKDF (reference sequence). V lost 3 bases to trimming and J lost 3 bases, with 12 bases between them. The CDR3 loop spans 15 amino acids. Here the CDR3 DNA reads TGTGCCACCAGCAGGATTGCAGGGCACAATCAGCCCCAGCATTTT. Translated: CATSRIAGHNQPQHF.

This rearrangement joins TRBV27 to TRBJ1-1; TRBD1 might be the D (6 bases). In germline, CDR1 is MNHEY, CDR2 SMNVEV (reference sequence). There are 14 residues in the CDR3. The V gene lost 0 bases and the J gene lost 8 bases, with 13 bases spanning the gap. CDR3: CASSLSEGGSEAFF. The CDR3, as DNA: TGTGCCAGCAGTTTATCGGAGGGGGGTTCAGAAGCTTTCTTT.

The J gene is TRBJ2-3, the V gene TRBV6-6, with D possibly being TRBD2 (5 bases). Germline CDR1 and CDR2: MNHNY and SVGAGI (reference sequence). Trimming pared 6 bases from V and 5 bases from J, leaving 15 bases between. This CDR3 contains 14 residues. The CDR3, as DNA: TGTGCCAGCAGCCCTCTAGCAGAGGGAGATACGCAGTATTTT. It is translated as CASSPLAEGDTQYF.

The genes are TRBV27 and TRBJ1-6; 12 bases agree with TRBD1. The CDR3 spans 15 residues. The junction had 4 bases not matched to a gene; V was cut back by 5 bases and J by 8 bases. Germline lookup yields CDR1 MNHEY and CDR2 SMNVEV (reference sequence). CDR3 in amino acids: CASSPGTGGYSPLHF. The CDR3 DNA reads TGTGCCAGCAGTCCGGGGACAGGGGGCTATTCACCCCTCCACTTT.

This chain joins TRBV6-5 and TRBJ2-2, with D hard to call. Germline V gene sequence: CDR1 MNHEY, CDR2 SVGAGI. The CDR3 spans 14 residues. Trimming pared 2 bases from V and 5 bases from J, leaving 9 bases between. The CDR3 is CASSYLGGTGELFF. The DNA of the CDR3 is TGTGCCAGCAGTTACCTTGGCGGAACCGGGGAGCTGTTTTTT.

The chain couples TRBV3-1 (or the pseudogene TRBV3-2) to TRBJ2-5; 8 bases are shared with TRBD2. From germline, CDR1 is LGHDT and CDR2 YNNKEL (reference sequence). V lost 6 bases, J lost 5 bases, and 5 bases stayed unmatched. The CDR3 totals 13 residues. CDR3 residues: CASSSLAGETQYF. CDR3 DNA: TGTGCCAGCAGTTCTCTAGCGGGCGAGACCCAGTACTTC.

Regarding this clone: This sample includes further DNA sequences coding for the same CDR3. The genes are TRBV18 and TRBJ1-1; 8 bases align to TRBD1. From germline, CDR1 is KGHSH and CDR2 LQKENI. The CDR3 runs 14 residues. V lost 6 bases, J lost 2 bases, and 5 bases stayed unmatched. The DNA of the CDR3 is TGTGCCAGCTCCCCAGGACAGGGTAACACTGAAGCTTTCTTT. Its protein product is CASSPGQGNTEAFF.

The chain recombines TRBV7-2 with TRBJ2-2; D is unclear. The V and J ends lost 2 bases and 2 bases respectively, with 9 bases between them. Germline V CDR1 and CDR2: SGHTA, FQGNSA. The CDR3 has 15 amino acids. The CDR3 sequence: CASSLSKINTGELFF. CDR3 nucleotide sequence: TGTGCCAGCAGCTTAAGTAAGATAAACACCGGGGAGCTGTTTTTT.

J is TRBJ2-7 and V is TRBV7-6; D perhaps matches TRBD1 (5 bases). The V end was cut by 0 bases, the J end by 2 bases, with 8 bases between. This CDR3 region has 14 residues. Germline lookup yields CDR1 SGHVS and CDR2 FNYEAQ. This CDR3 reads CASSLAAGTYEQYF. CDR3 bases: TGTGCCAGCAGCTTAGCGGCAGGGACCTACGAGCAGTACTTC.

V and J are TRBV29-1 and TRBJ1-2; perhaps TRBD1 as D (6 bases). The CDR3 consists of 13 residues. Germline loops: CDR1 SQVTM, CDR2 ANQGSEA. The V gene lost 4 bases and the J gene lost 9 bases, with 18 bases spanning the gap. CDR3 protein: CSVVPGGGSRYTF. The DNA for the CDR3 is TGCAGCGTTGTACCTGGGGGGGGCTCGCGCTACACCTTC.

V and J are TRBV9 and TRBJ1-1, with 9 bases identical to TRBD1. Unmatched junction bases numbered 5, after V lost 4 bases and J lost 1 base. The CDR3 loop spans 15 amino acids. From germline, CDR1 is SGDLS and CDR2 YYNGEE. The CDR3 region is CASSPRDRANTEAFF. CDR3 DNA sequence: TGTGCCAGCAGCCCCCGGGACAGGGCGAACACTGAAGCTTTCTTT.

This chain joins TRBV24-1 and TRBJ2-1; 7 bases map to TRBD2. CDR1 and CDR2 (germline): KGHDR, SFDVKD. Trimming at V came to 2 bases and at J to 3 bases, leaving 6 bases not matched to a gene. This CDR3 spans 16 amino acids. The CDR3 is CATSDSASGNYNEQFF. CDR3 bases: TGTGCCACCAGTGATTCGGCTAGCGGCAACTACAATGAGCAGTTCTTC.

The rearrangement links TRBV2 to TRBJ1-5, with no clear D. Germline V gives CDR1 SNHLY, CDR2 FYNNEI. The CDR3 is 13 amino acids. V lost 4 bases, J lost 4 bases, and 8 bases lay in between. The CDR3 DNA reads TGTGCCAGCAGTGTTAAGCTAAATCAGCCCCAGCATTTT. This codes for CASSVKLNQPQHF.

The chain links TRBV12-3 or TRBV12-4 to TRBJ1-2; D possibly corresponds to TRBD1 (6 bases). V lost 6 bases and J 8 bases, leaving 16 bases between the germline ends. This CDR3 contains 13 residues. As DNA, the CDR3 is TGTGCCAGCAGCCGGGGGGCCGCGGAGGGCTACACCTTC. It yields the protein CASSRGAAEGYTF.

This chain joins TRBV2 and TRBJ1-1; D remains unclear. Deletions cut 7 bases from V and 0 bases from J, with 9 bases between. The CDR3 extends over 13 amino acids. CDR1 SNHLY and CDR2 FYNNEI come from the germline V gene. Here the CDR3 DNA reads TGTGCCAGCAATCAGAAGATGAACACTGAAGCTTTCTTT. Amino acids: CASNQKMNTEAFF.

The V and J genes are TRBV7-2 and TRBJ1-6; a weak D match, TRBD1 (5 bases). This CDR3 is built from 17 residues. CDR1 is SGHTA and CDR2 is FQGNSA in the germline V gene. The ends were cut back, 6 bases at V and 7 bases at J, with 22 bases in the middle. The CDR3 region is CASRSGGGAIENSPLHF. CDR3 coding DNA: TGTGCCAGCAGAAGTGGAGGCGGGGCCATAGAGAATTCACCCCTCCACTTT.

CDR3 bases: TGTGCCAGCAGTTTGCAGGGACAGTCTAGCTACACCTTC. Its protein product is CASSLQGQSSYTF. The rearrangement uses TRBV27 and TRBJ1-2; 7 bases match TRBD1. The germline V gene has CDR1 MNHEY and CDR2 SMNVEV (reference sequence). J was trimmed by 9 bases and V by 3 bases; bases with no gene match: 7. The CDR3 has 13 amino acids.

The chain uses TRBV7-3 and TRBJ2-2; tentative D call: TRBD1 (5 bases). With 6 bases removed from V and 3 bases from J, the gap between germline ends came to 8 bases. This CDR3 has 13 residues. Germline V lookup: CDR1 SGHTA, CDR2 FQGTGA. This CDR3 is CASSLQDTGELFF. The CDR3 nucleotides are TGTGCCAGCAGTTTACAGGACACCGGGGAGCTGTTTTTT.

CDR3 sequence reads: CASSLRGETEAFF. Here the CDR3 DNA reads TGTGCCAGCAGCCTCAGGGGTGAGACTGAAGCTTTCTTT. The chain recombines TRBV7-9 with TRBJ1-1; TRBD1 is a possible D gene (6 bases). Trimming took 5 bases from V and 5 from J, leaving 12 bases between them. CDR1 and CDR2 from the germline V gene are SEHNR and FQNEAQ (reference sequence). The CDR3 has 13 amino acids.

In its sample, this clone was seen a few times. The rearrangement uses TRBV6-2 or TRBV6-3 and TRBJ1-1; D is unclear. V gave up 5 bases and J gave up 1 base, with 5 bases separating them. Germline V gives CDR1 MNHEY, CDR2 SVGEGT. This CDR3 region has 12 residues. CDR3 bases: TGTGCCAGCAGTCACCGGAACACTGAAGCTTTCTTT. Translation gives CASSHRNTEAFF.

This clone was found a few times. V and J are TRBV5-5 and TRBJ2-7; D not certain. The V gene's germline CDR1 is SGHKS and CDR2 YYEKEE (reference sequence). Trimming shortened V by 3 bases and J by 2 bases, and 18 bases separated the two germline ends. CDR3 length: 16 amino acids. The DNA of the CDR3 is TGTGCCAGCAGCTCCTCCCAAGGGAACGAGGCCTACGAGCAGTACTTC. This sequence encodes CASSSSQGNEAYEQYF.